Listed here are 22 T cell receptor beta chains from one sample, sequenced in a study of T-cell reconstitution after alpha-beta-depleted transplantation in children. As it was prepared, the TCRbeta library received unique molecular identifiers. TCRdb re-derived calls from the PCR reads in MiXCR, one entry per CDR3 protein. Among 350,000 to 450,000 distinct CDR3 sequences listed, roughly 21% were seen once. The input for sequencing was PBMCs from the stem cell graft donor, taken from the stem cell graft. The receptors shown here come from a human donor who donated a stem cell graft to a child with acute myeloid leukemia.

The chain is built from TRBV20-1 and TRBJ1-6; D gene uncertain. CDR3 length equals 14 residues. Trimming shortened V by 1 base and J by 8 bases, and 12 bases separated the two germline ends. From germline, CDR1 is DFQATT and CDR2 SNEGSKA (reference sequence). The CDR3 nucleotides read TGCAGTGCTAGAGTGCAGGCCTTGGATTCACCCCTCCACTTT. Residues: CSARVQALDSPLHF.

The chain uses TRBV24-1 and TRBJ2-5; D is undetermined. The V and J ends lost 0 bases and 0 bases respectively, with 10 bases between them. The germline V gene has CDR1 KGHDR and CDR2 SFDVKD. This CDR3 is built from 16 residues. CDR3 residues: CATSDLHSGDQETQYF. The CDR3 DNA sequence: TGTGCCACCAGTGATTTGCATTCAGGTGACCAAGAGACCCAGTACTTC.

The rearrangement joins TRBV4-2 to TRBJ2-5; TRBD2 aligns across 8 bases. Trimming at V came to 0 bases and at J to 1 base, leaving 4 bases not matched to a gene. There are 16 residues in the CDR3. The germline V gene encodes CDR1 LGHNA and CDR2 YNFKEQ. CDR3 sequence reads: CASSQEGGGSQETQYF. The CDR3 DNA follows: TGTGCCAGCAGCCAAGAGGGCGGGGGGAGCCAAGAGACCCAGTACTTC.

This clonotype was seen only a few times. The chain carries TRBV10-3 and TRBJ2-7; 12 bases are a match to TRBD2. Trimming removed 6 bases from V and 1 base from J; junction bases left unmatched: 19. Germline-derived CDR1 and CDR2 are ENHRY and SYGVKD. This CDR3 spans 20 amino acids. The CDR3, as DNA: TGTGCCATCAGCGGGAGTCAGCTAGCGGGAGGGAACAGGGTTTCCTACGAGCAGTACTTC. Its translation is CAISGSQLAGGNRVSYEQYF.

V usage is TRBV12-3 or TRBV12-4 and J usage is TRBJ2-2; 9 nucleotides line up with TRBD1. The J segment lost 6 bases and the V segment lost 6 bases, leaving 5 bases of the junction unmatched. CDR3 length: 14 amino acids. CDR3 nucleotide sequence: TGTGCCAGCAGCCCCACAGGGGGCCCCGGGGAGCTGTTTTTT. The encoded protein is CASSPTGGPGELFF.

This clonotype was observed a handful of times. The chain has TRBV6-1 and TRBJ2-7; D is ambiguous. CDR1 and CDR2 from the germline V gene are MNHNS and SASEGT. Deletions cut 4 bases from V and 0 bases from J, with 7 bases between. This CDR3 region has 13 residues. The CDR3 DNA sequence: TGTGCCAGCAGTGGTTTAGGCTCCTACGAGCAGTACTTC. This gives the protein CASSGLGSYEQYF.

The chain recombines TRBV11-2 with TRBJ2-5; D is unclear. V shed 5 bases and J shed 2 bases, with 18 bases lying between them. The germline V gene has CDR1 SGHAT and CDR2 FQNNGV. The CDR3 is made up of 16 amino acids. In DNA, the CDR3 is TGTGCCAGCAGCACCGGGTTCCCGGCGTCACAAGAGACCCAGTACTTC. Its protein is CASSTGFPASQETQYF.

The rearrangement uses TRBV25-1 and TRBJ2-2; D gene unclear. The CDR3 runs to 12 residues. CDR1 and CDR2 (germline): MGHDK, SYGVNS. The ends were cut back, 5 bases at V and 8 bases at J, with 9 bases in the middle. CDR3 coding DNA: TGTGCCAGCAGTAGATCTGCGGGGGAGCTGTTTTTT. Its protein product is CASSRSAGELFF.

This clonotype turned up a few times. V and J are TRBV24-1 and TRBJ2-3, with D uncertain. The CDR3 is made up of 17 amino acids. Trimming shortened V by 4 bases and J by 3 bases, and 19 bases separated the two germline ends. Per the germline V gene, CDR1 is KGHDR and CDR2 is SFDVKD. The CDR3 loop reads CATSEFEGVLGTDTQYF. The CDR3 region has the DNA TGTGCCACCAGTGAATTCGAAGGCGTCCTGGGGACAGATACGCAGTATTTT.

This clonotype came up many times. This sequence joins TRBV5-4 and TRBJ2-1; a weak D match, TRBD2 (5 bases). CDR1 is SGHNT and CDR2 is YYREEE in the germline V gene (reference sequence). The CDR3 is made up of 13 amino acids. V dropped 4 bases and J dropped 7 bases, with 12 bases sitting between them. The CDR3 DNA sequence: TGTGCCAGCAGCCCACCCAGAGGGAATGAGCAGTTCTTC. Translating it yields CASSPPRGNEQFF.

J is TRBJ2-6 and V is TRBV10-2; TRBD2 aligns across 7 bases. Unmatched junction bases numbered 14, after V lost 8 bases and J lost 1 base. The length of the CDR3 is 18 residues. The germline V gene has CDR1 WSHSY and CDR2 SAAADI. The CDR3 here is CASRGVSSAASGANVLTF. CDR3 sequence (DNA): TGCGCCAGCCGGGGGGTATCATCTGCCGCATCTGGGGCCAACGTCCTGACTTTC.

The chain has TRBV7-9 and TRBJ2-6; the D gene is possibly TRBD2 (5 bases). V lost 0 bases and J lost 3, with 6 bases in between. This CDR3 contains 15 residues. Germline CDR1 reads SEHNR; CDR2 reads FQNEAQ (reference sequence). The CDR3: CASSLAGSGANVLTF. The CDR3 DNA follows: TGTGCCAGCAGCTTAGCAGGGAGTGGGGCCAACGTCCTGACTTTC.

This chain connects TRBV6-5 to TRBJ2-7; D is possibly TRBD2 (7 bases). Per the germline V gene, CDR1 is MNHEY and CDR2 is SVGAGI. Trimming removed 1 base at V and 6 bases at J, with 16 bases between. This CDR3 contains 15 residues. The CDR3 coding sequence is TGTGCCAGCAGTTACTTCCCGGCAGGGGAGGGCGAGCAGTACTTC. Its translation: CASSYFPAGEGEQYF.

CDR3 loop: CASSLPGQGPYEQYF. DNA for the CDR3: TGCGCCAGCAGCTTACCGGGACAGGGACCCTACGAGCAGTACTTC. The genes are TRBV5-1 and TRBJ2-7, with 9 bases that match TRBD1. Unmatched junction bases numbered 5, after V lost 2 bases and J lost 2 bases. Germline values: CDR1 SGHRS, CDR2 YFSETQ. This CDR3 has 15 amino acids.

This clonotype has more than one count but fewer than ten. The gene calls are TRBV6-1 and TRBJ2-5, with TRBD1 matching over 11 bases. V trimming: 6 bases; J trimming: 4 bases; junction bases outside the gene matches: 10. Germline assignment: CDR1 MNHNS and CDR2 SASEGT. The CDR3 length is 16 residues. DNA for the CDR3: TGTGCCAGCAGCCCTACTCGGACAGGGGGCCGAGAGACCCAGTACTTC. Its translation is CASSPTRTGGRETQYF.

This clonotype was seen ten or more times. The rearrangement uses TRBV20-1 and TRBJ2-7; maybe TRBD2 (6 bases). This CDR3 region has 14 residues. V was trimmed by 1 base and J by 2 bases, leaving 12 bases between them. Germline-derived CDR1 and CDR2 are DFQATT and SNEGSKA (reference sequence). Written as DNA, the CDR3 is TGCAGTGCTAGAGTACAAGCGGGCACCTACGAGCAGTACTTC. It codes for CSARVQAGTYEQYF.

The rearrangement joins TRBV7-6 to TRBJ2-1, with 9 bases that match TRBD1. This CDR3 has 13 amino acids. Germline V gives CDR1 SGHVS, CDR2 FNYEAQ. Trimming removed 0 bases from V and 15 bases from J; junction bases left unmatched: 6. CDR3 DNA sequence: TGTGCCAGCAGCTTAGCGCCGGGACAGGGTTCGTTCTTC. This encodes CASSLAPGQGSFF. Full variable domain (missing parts from reference TRBV7-6 and TRBJ2-1): GAGVSQSPRYKVTKRGQDVALRCDPISGHVSLYWYRQALGQGPEFLTYFNYEAQQDKSGLPNDRFSAERPEGSISTLTIQRTEQRDSAMYRCASSLAPGQGSFFGPGTRLTVL.

This clonotype was seen many times. The gene calls are TRBV4-3 and TRBJ2-2; D not certain. The CDR3 extends over 14 amino acids. V was trimmed by 0 bases and J by 7 bases, leaving 9 bases between them. The V gene's germline CDR1 is LGHNA and CDR2 YSLEER. CDR3 DNA sequence: TGCGCCAGCAGCCAAGATCCTGGCGGCGGGGAGCTGTTTTTT. Amino acid sequence: CASSQDPGGGELFF.

V and J are TRBV6-2 or TRBV6-3 and TRBJ2-1, with D possibly matching TRBD1 (5 bases). V was shortened by 5 bases and J by 2 bases, with 10 bases between the two germline ends. The CDR3 totals 14 residues. The V gene's germline CDR1 is MNHEY and CDR2 SVGEGT. The CDR3 loop is CASSNPGTYNEQFF. In nucleotides, the CDR3 is TGTGCCAGCAGTAACCCAGGGACCTACAATGAGCAGTTCTTC.

This clonotype was counted many times. One end of the junction varies from germline; a read error may be responsible. This rearrangement joins TRBV20-1 to TRBJ2-5, with 7 bases fitting TRBD1. The CDR3 has 11 amino acids. Germline CDR1 reads DFQATT; CDR2 reads SNEGSKA (reference sequence). The CDR3 region has the DNA TGCAGCGCTACAGGGGTTGGGACCCAGTACTTC. Residues: CSATGVGTQYF.

The rearrangement links TRBV12-3 or TRBV12-4 to TRBJ2-5; D call uncertain. V was cut by 5 bases and J by 3 bases, with 4 bases left in between. CDR3 length: 11 amino acids. In DNA form, the CDR3 reads TGTGCCAGCAGTGCCAAAGAGACCCAGTACTTC. Amino acid sequence: CASSAKETQYF.

The chain combines TRBV25-1 with TRBJ1-1; 7 bases line up with TRBD1. V was clipped by 4 bases and J by 6 bases; unmatched bases: 2. CDR1 MGHDK and CDR2 SYGVNS come from the germline V gene. There are 12 residues in the CDR3. The CDR3 DNA follows: TGTGCCAGCAGTGGGGGGACAGCTGAAGCTTTCTTT. Translating it yields CASSGGTAEAFF.